A selection of T cell receptor beta chains follows, all from one sample in a study of blood T cells in healthy people across ages. TCRdb re-analysed the 5' RACE reads in MiXCR, keeping a single row per CDR3 protein. This sample yields about 640,000 distinct CDR3 sequences, of which under 65% are seen a single time; approximately 37% belongs to the top ten. Sequenced material: blood. These receptor sequences come from a man between 60 and 75 years old in good health. Both conserved end residues are trimmed from each CDR3. Fields, in order: J gene, V gene, CDR3 protein.

J: TRBJ2-3
V: TRBV11-2
CDR3: ASSLGVGTDTQY

J: TRBJ2-1
V: TRBV11-3
CDR3: ASSLAGWENEQF

J: TRBJ1-2
V: TRBV10-3
CDR3: AINTGVDYGYT

J: TRBJ2-1
V: TRBV28
CDR3: ASRQDPGHNEQF

J: TRBJ2-3
V: TRBV20-1
CDR3: SATPVALTDTQY

J: TRBJ1-6
V: TRBV10-3
CDR3: AIKGSNSPLH

J: -
V: TRBV20-1
CDR3: SARAEGGSYNEQY

J: TRBJ2-5
V: TRBV3-1
CDR3: ASSQRDKFGTQY

J: TRBJ2-1
V: TRBV2
CDR3: ASGPEGDQF

J: TRBJ2-5
V: TRBV27
CDR3: ASSVTFGETQY

J: TRBJ2-7
V: TRBV2
CDR3: ASSDSREQY

J: TRBJ2-7
V: TRBV2
CDR3: ASISYGAYEQY

J: TRBJ2-2
V: TRBV5-1
CDR3: ASSLQASNTGELF

J: TRBJ2-3
V: TRBV29-1
CDR3: SVRRDAGDTQY

J: TRBJ2-2
V: TRBV7-2
CDR3: ASSASGGAYTGELF

J: TRBJ2-5
V: TRBV12-3/TRBV12-4
CDR3: ASSQVAGGPGETQY